This T cell receptor (beta chain) was sequenced during a study of metastatic and nonmetastatic thyroid tumors. In the study overall: For malignant and benign thyroid patients, tumor or nodule tissue and blood were the sources whose repertoires were compared. Study conclusions and caveats: Malignant tumors reportedly showed significantly higher TCR beta diversity than benign nodules in both blood and tumor.

Thyroid surgery took place with no prior treatment in any patient. This clone has only a few counts. The target antigen is unknown. TCRdb re-called the PCR reads with MiXCR. The table has fewer than 25,000 clones, more than 15% seen once. CDR1 is MDHEN and CDR2 is SYDVKM in the germline V gene. Unmatched junction bases numbered 11, after V lost 6 bases and J lost 5 bases. This CDR3 comprises 16 residues. The clonotype was recovered from a male donor with papillary thyroid cancer or a benign thyroid nodule (not recorded which). Some clones in this sample may be carry-over from other donors' samples. The rearrangement joins TRBV28 to TRBJ1-5; 9 nucleotides line up with TRBD1. Sequencing input: adjacent normal tissue. CDR3 bases: TGTGCCAGCAGCCATACCGGGACAGGGTGGGATCAGCCCCAGCATTTT. As protein: CASSHTGTGWDQPQHF. The entire variable domain, with the rest obtained from reference TRBV28 and TRBJ1-5, is as follows: DVKVTQSSRYLVKRTGEKVFLECVQDMDHENMFWYRQDPGLGLRLIYFSYDVKMKEKGDIPEGYSVSREKKERFSLILESASTNQTSMYLCASSHTGTGWDQPQHFGDGTRLSIL.